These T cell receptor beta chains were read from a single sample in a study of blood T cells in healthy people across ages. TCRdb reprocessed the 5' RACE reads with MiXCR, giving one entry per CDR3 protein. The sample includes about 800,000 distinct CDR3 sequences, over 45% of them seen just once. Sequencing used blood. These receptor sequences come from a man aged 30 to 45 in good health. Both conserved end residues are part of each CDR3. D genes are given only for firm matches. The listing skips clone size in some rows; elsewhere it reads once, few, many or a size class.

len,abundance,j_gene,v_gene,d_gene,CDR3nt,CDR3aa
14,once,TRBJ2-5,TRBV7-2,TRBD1,TGTGCCAGCAGGAGCGGACAGGGACAAGAGACCCAGTACTTC,CASRSGQGQETQYF
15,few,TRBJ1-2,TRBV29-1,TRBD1,TGCAGCGTTGAACCACGGACAGGGCTTGGCTATGGCTACACCTTC,CSVEPRTGLGYGYTF
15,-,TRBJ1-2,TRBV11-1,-,TGTGCCAGCAGCCAGGGCTCAGGTCCCCTCTATGGCTACACCTTC,CASSQGSGPLYGYTF
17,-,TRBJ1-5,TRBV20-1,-,TGCAGTGCTAGAGATTCCACAAGCTGGACAGTTAGTCAGCCCCAGCATTTT,CSARDSTSWTVSQPQHF
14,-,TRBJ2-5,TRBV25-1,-,TGTGCCAGCAGTGAATTAGGGGCGGTAGAGACCCAGTACTTC,CASSELGAVETQYF
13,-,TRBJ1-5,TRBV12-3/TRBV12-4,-,TGTGCCAGCAGTTTAAATGAGGATCAGCCCCAGCATTTT,CASSLNEDQPQHF
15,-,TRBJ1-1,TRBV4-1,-,TGCGCCAGCAGCCAACAGGCTTTCTCGAACACTGAAGCTTTCTTT,CASSQQAFSNTEAFF
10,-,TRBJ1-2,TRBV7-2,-,TGTGCCACAGGGAATTATGGCTACACCTTC,CATGNYGYTF
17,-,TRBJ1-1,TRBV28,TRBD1,TGTGCCAGCAGTTCCTACGGACAGGGGGCGTGGAACACTGAAGCTTTCTTT,CASSSYGQGAWNTEAFF
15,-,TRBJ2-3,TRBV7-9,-,TGTGCCAGCAGCTCCGCGCCGATCTTGGCAGATACGCAGTATTTT,CASSSAPILADTQYF
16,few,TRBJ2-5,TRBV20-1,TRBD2,TGCAGTGCTAGAGATCTAAGGACTAGCGGAAAAGAGACCCAGTACTTC,CSARDLRTSGKETQYF
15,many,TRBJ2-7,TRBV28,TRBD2,TGTGCCAGCAGTGAATTAGCGGGAGGGCCCCACGAGCAGTACTTC,CASSELAGGPHEQYF
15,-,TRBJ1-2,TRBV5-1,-,TGCGCCAGCAGCTGGGAGGACACGTTCGAGGCGGGCTACACCTTC,CASSWEDTFEAGYTF
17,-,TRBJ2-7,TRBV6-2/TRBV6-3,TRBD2,TGTGCCAGCAGTTACGGGCCGGCTAGCGGGGGGTCCTACGAGCAGTACTTC,CASSYGPASGGSYEQYF
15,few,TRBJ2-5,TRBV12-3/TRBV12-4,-,TGTGCCAGCAGTTTTTTGGGGCCCTACCAAGAGACCCAGTACTTC,CASSFLGPYQETQYF
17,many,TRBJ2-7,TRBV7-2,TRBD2,TGTGCCAGCAGCTCGAGGACCGGGACTAGCGGAGCCTACGAGCAGTACTTC,CASSSRTGTSGAYEQYF
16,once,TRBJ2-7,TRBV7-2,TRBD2,TGTGCCAGCAGCTTAGATGGTAGCGGGGGGGCCGGGGAGCAGTACTTC,CASSLDGSGGAGEQYF
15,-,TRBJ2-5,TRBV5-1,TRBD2,TGCGCCAGCAGGCTCACGGGGGGGGCTGAAGAGACCCAGTACTTC,CASRLTGGAEETQYF
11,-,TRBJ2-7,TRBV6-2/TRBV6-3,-,TGTGCCAGCAGTACCTTGGGCGAGCAGTACTTC,CASSTLGEQYF
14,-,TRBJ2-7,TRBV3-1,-,TGTGCCAGCAGCCAAGTGCCCAGGACGAGCGAGCAGTACTTC,CASSQVPRTSEQYF
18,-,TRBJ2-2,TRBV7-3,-,TGTGCCAGCAGCTTAATCCACCTGGGGAGGACGAACACCGGGGAGCTGTTTTTT,CASSLIHLGRTNTGELFF
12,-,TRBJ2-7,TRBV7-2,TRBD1,TGTGCCAGCAGCGCGGACAGGCACGAGCAGTACTTC,CASSADRHEQYF
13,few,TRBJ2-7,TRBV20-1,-,TGCAGTGCTACATCCAATACGGCCTACGAGCAGTACTTC,CSATSNTAYEQYF
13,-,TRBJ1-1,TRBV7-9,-,TGTGCCAGCAATCCTTCACCGAGGACTGAAGCTTTCTTT,CASNPSPRTEAFF
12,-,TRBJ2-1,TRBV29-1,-,TGCAGCGTTGAAGTAACCCTCGGAGAGCAGTTCTTC,CSVEVTLGEQFF
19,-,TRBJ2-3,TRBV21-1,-,TGTGCCAGCAGGCTTCCGGGCCCACAAGGAACTTCTAGCACAGATACGCAGTATTTT,CASRLPGPQGTSSTDTQYF
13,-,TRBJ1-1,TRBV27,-,TGTGCCAGCAGTTTATCGGCGGACTTTGAAGCTTTCTTT,CASSLSADFEAFF
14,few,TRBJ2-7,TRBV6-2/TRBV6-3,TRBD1,TGTGCCAGCAGATCAAACAGGGGAGACTACGAGCAGTACTTC,CASRSNRGDYEQYF
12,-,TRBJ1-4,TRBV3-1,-,TGTGCCAGCAGCCAAGAGGCAGGGAGACTGTTTTTT,CASSQEAGRLFF
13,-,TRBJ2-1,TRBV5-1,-,TGCGCCAGCGGCACTGCCGGACGCGGTGAGCAGTTCTTC,CASGTAGRGEQFF
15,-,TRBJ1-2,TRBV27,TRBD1,TGTGCCAGCAGCACCAACTTAGGGACAGCCTATGGCTACACCTTC,CASSTNLGTAYGYTF
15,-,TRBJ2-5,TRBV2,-,TGTGCCAGCAGGGCAACCACGATGGAGAGAGGGACCCAGTACTTC,CASRATTMERGTQYF
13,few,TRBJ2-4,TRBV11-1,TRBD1,TGTGCCAGCAGCTCAGGACAGGGAAACATTCAGTACTTC,CASSSGQGNIQYF
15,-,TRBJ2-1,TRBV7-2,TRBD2,TGTGCCAGCAGCTTATCTAGCGGGATGTACAATGAGCAGTTCTTC,CASSLSSGMYNEQFF
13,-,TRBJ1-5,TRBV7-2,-,TGTGCCAGCAGCAAAATGACGAGTCAGCCCCAGCATTTT,CASSKMTSQPQHF
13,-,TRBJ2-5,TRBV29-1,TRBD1,TGCAGCGTCGAGGGACAGGTCCGAGAGACCCAGTACTTC,CSVEGQVRETQYF
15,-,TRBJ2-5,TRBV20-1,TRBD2,TGCAGTGCTAGAACCACTGGCGGGAGCGCTAATGAGCAGTACTTC,CSARTTGGSANEQYF
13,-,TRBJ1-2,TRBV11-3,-,TGTGCCAGCAGCTATCGGGAGCCCCGCACGAACACCTTC,CASSYREPRTNTF
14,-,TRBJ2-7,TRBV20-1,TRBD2,TGCAGTGTACAAACTAGCGACTCCTCCTACGAGCAGTACTTC,CSVQTSDSSYEQYF
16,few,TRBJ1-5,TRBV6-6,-,TGTGCCAGCAGTTACTCGAGTCAGCTTAGCAATCAGCCCCAGCATTTT,CASSYSSQLSNQPQHF
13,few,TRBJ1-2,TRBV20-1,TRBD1,TGCAGTGTTGAGACAGGGTTTAACTATGGCTACACCTTC,CSVETGFNYGYTF
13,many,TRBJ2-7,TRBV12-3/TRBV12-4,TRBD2,TGTGCCAGCAGTTTATCGGGGGGTCTCGAGCAGTACTTC,CASSLSGGLEQYF
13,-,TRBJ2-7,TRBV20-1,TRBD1,TGCAGTGCTACCGGGACAGGGTACCGCGGGCAGTACTTC,CSATGTGYRGQYF
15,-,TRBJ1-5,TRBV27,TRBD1,TGTGCCAGCAGGCCTTGGTTAGGGACAGGCCAGCCCCAGCATTTT,CASRPWLGTGQPQHF
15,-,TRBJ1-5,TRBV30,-,TGTGCCTGGAGTGTAAATTCAGTTAACAATCAGCCCCAGCATTTT,CAWSVNSVNNQPQHF
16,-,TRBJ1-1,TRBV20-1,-,TGCAGTGCTAGAGATCCCAAAGTAGGTATGAACACTGAAGCTTTCTTT,CSARDPKVGMNTEAFF
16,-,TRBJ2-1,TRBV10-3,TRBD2,TGTGCCATCAGTGAACTAGCGGGGGTACTTGGGAATGAGCAGTTCTTC,CAISELAGVLGNEQFF
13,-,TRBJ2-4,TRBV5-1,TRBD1,TGCGCCAGCAGCCCGGGACAGGGGTATGTTCAGTACTTC,CASSPGQGYVQYF
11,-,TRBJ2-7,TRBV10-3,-,TGTGCCATCAGGAGACTAGAACCGAGGTACTTC,CAIRRLEPRYF